This section outlines one T cell receptor beta chain sequence together with its context. As yet, its antigen is unknown. Amplification used 60 Vbeta primers and 13 Jbeta primers. Using immunoSEQ multiplex PCR, the repertoire was profiled, and TCRdb retains in-frame clones only, with some absent. The sample has roughly 80,000 clones, roughly four fifths seen once. This specimen comes from a study of cytomegalovirus exposure and HLA in healthy donors. Study details: Some 200 million T cells yielded 100 million to 130 million unique TCR beta sequences, as an earlier analysis found. Study outcomes and limitations: Later analysis indicated greater clonal expansion among HLA-associated TCR beta chains than among equally common other chains. CMV antigen specificity was confirmed in vitro for a few CMV-associated chains.

CDR3 length: 16 amino acids. Germline CDR1 is MDHEN and CDR2 is SYDVKM. V lost 2 bases, J lost 2 bases, and 3 bases stayed unmatched. The clonotype originates from a woman aged 30 to 39 in good health and CMV-seronegative. Specimen: PBMCs. The chain links TRBV28 to TRBJ2-6, with 7 positions matching TRBD1. In DNA form, the CDR3 reads TGTGCCAGCAGTTTACGTGACAGGGCTGGGGCCAACGTCCTGACTTTC. Its protein product is CASSLRDRAGANVLTF.